The table lists the clone carrying this T cell receptor beta chain with a few counts. The sample comes from a study of blood T cell repertoires in COVID-19. The overall study: COVID-19 samples, acute and convalescent, were from the United States, Italy and Spain. Sources were T cells, B-cell-depleted T cells, or PBMCs; the material itself was cDNA or gDNA.

Under the authors' procedure: Amplified reference gene primers provided the basis for estimating nucleated cell counts. Sequencing used immunoSEQ multiplex PCR; TCRdb keeps in-frame clones, though not all of them. That table is the source of V, J and clone size, and D and trimming were worked out from the DNA. The sample contains just over 70,000 clones, 70% to 75% of which appear only once. The J segment lost 1 base and the V segment lost 6 bases, leaving 4 bases of the junction unmatched. The CDR3 is 14 residues long. Germline values: CDR1 LGHNT, CDR2 FRNRAP. The clonotype was recovered from a woman aged 70-85 years with acute or convalescent COVID-19. What was sequenced was peripheral blood. The chain recombines TRBV12-5 with TRBJ1-1, with 8 nucleotides matching TRBD1. CDR3 amino acids: CASGGGTGNTEAFF. The CDR3 DNA follows: TGTGCTAGTGGGGGTGGGACAGGGAACACTGAAGCTTTCTTT.